This T cell receptor beta chain was sequenced during a study of CD8 T cells in ankylosing spondylitis. V lost 1 base, J lost 9 bases, and 14 bases lay in between. CDR1 and CDR2 (germline): SGHRS, YFSETQ. This CDR3 has 14 amino acids. Findings and caveats of the study: According to the report, clones linked to the disease were significantly enriched in matched synovial fluid samples taken from ankylosing spondylitis patients. Disease-linked clones were CD8+ and relatively rare in peripheral blood.

TCRdb re-called the 5' RACE reads with MiXCR, one entry per CDR3 protein. In the table there are about 130,000 distinct CDR3 sequences, 6.5% to 9% of which are singletons. This clonotype was recorded at least ten times. The antigen remains undetermined. The specimen sequenced was blood, either unsorted or a sorted T cell fraction (not recorded which). The TCR comes from a male donor with ankylosing spondylitis or in good health (not recorded which). The chain recombines TRBV5-1 with TRBJ2-1; D gene uncertain. The CDR3: CASSLSLAAGEQFF. CDR3 bases: TGCGCCAGCAGCTTGAGCCTTGCCGCTGGTGAGCAGTTCTTC.